The T cell receptor (beta chain) described here comes from a study of T cell repertoires in cytomegalovirus infection (dated by TCRdb to between 2018 and 2021). Broadly, across the study: Recently identified HLA-C-restricted CMV epitopes, whose presentation resists viral immunomodulation, were targeted by peptide stimulations together with well-studied HLA-B-restricted epitopes. Because public TCR beta signatures pointed to carriage of CMV infection together with the matching HLA type, the HLA type of each donor mattered for the analysis. General findings and caveats noted by the study authors: The ex vivo response was dominated by HLA-C-restricted CMV-specific TCR beta clonotypes, which also provided the single most frequent clonotype in two of eight donors. In both this cohort and an independent cohort of 300 to 450 donors, the cumulative frequency of public TCR beta family members distinguished carriers of CMV infection plus the relevant HLA type.

V loses 1 base at its end and J loses 7 bases; junction bases beyond the gene matches: 13. Inclusive of the bounding cysteine and phenylalanine, the CDR3 is 18 residues long. Only the CDR3 portion is preserved as DNA: 54 bases, with reading frame beginning at the first base. CDR1 and CDR2, per the germline V gene, are SGHVS and FNYEAQ. This clonotype was seen a few times. Its antigen remains unidentified. The sample holds no much larger clone one base away, and base qualities are not on file. The reads were generated on an Illumina HiSeq 1500. TCRdb's own reprocessing of the public reads used fastp at Q25 and MiXCR and kept productive beta chains. Merged by CDR3 protein, the rows form single entries marked with the most common genes and DNA. The sample has 100,000 to 150,000 distinct CDR3 sequences on record, more than 25% of them singletons. 45% to 65% of the sample goes to the ten largest clones. The sample's treatment or condition, from its label and the paper: in vitro stimulation with specific CMV peptide epitopes to enrich CMV-specific T cells.

This receptor chain uses TRBV7-6 and TRBJ1-4; TRBD1 aligns with 9 central bases. The clonotype comes from a human donor in good health (CMV status not recorded). Some clones in this sample may be carry-over from other donors' samples. Sequencing was performed on CD8+ T cells from cultured PBMCs, taken from culture after CMV antigen stimulation. The CDR3 loop reads CASSLGAGQGDYGEKLFF. The sequence in DNA is TGTGCCAGCAGCTTAGGTGCGGGACAGGGTGATTATGGTGAAAAACTGTTTTTT.